This TCR beta chain was documented in a study of vaccination effects on CD4 cells after COVID-19. Across the whole study: The second dose preceded post-vaccine samples by a median of 72 days. Study-level points and caveats: No early post-infection timepoints were available in the study, which also included few convalescent patients.

TCRdb keeps only in-frame clones here, not all; method: immunoSEQ multiplex PCR. In the table there are approximately 26,000 clones, about 73% of which are singletons. Expansion with viral peptide pools was applied to antigen-specific CD4+ T cells by the ViraFEST assay prior to sequencing. Subsequent to a culture period of roughly 11 days, CD4+ T cells were isolated. Participants were vaccinated with two doses of either the BNT162b2 or mRNA-1273 vaccine. Vaccinees lacked prior SARS-CoV-2 infection and tested negative for nucleocapsid antibodies. At days 3 and 7, half of the medium was exchanged for IL-2 medium. Germline-derived CDR1 and CDR2 are WSHSY and SAAADI. Trimming pared 0 bases from V and 7 bases from J, leaving 9 bases between. This CDR3 spans 13 amino acids. With regard to this clone: Its matching antigen is unknown.

The sequencing here drew on CD4+ T cells from PBMCs cultured with HCoV-NL63 spike peptides, taken after COVID-19 vaccination. The chain is built from TRBV10-2 and TRBJ2-5, with D maybe TRBD2 (5 bases). The TCR sequence derives from a human donor who received a COVID-19 vaccine. CDR3 in DNA: TGCGCCAGCAGTGAGTCGGGGAGTTGGACCCAGTACTTC. Its translation: CASSESGSWTQYF.